This T cell receptor beta chain was documented in a study of human T cells and chemical hapten exposure. On the study more broadly: Sensitizing treatment utilized 2% DPC over a roughly 2 cm by roughly 2 cm portion of upper inner arm skin.

This clonotype was seen only a few times. In TCRdb, the RACE reads were re-called with MiXCR into one record per CDR3 protein. The sample lists about 55,000 distinct CDR3 sequences, 9.5% to 10% occurring once. Germline CDR1 MNHEY, CDR2 SMNVEV (reference sequence). This CDR3 spans 13 amino acids. Deletions cut 0 bases from V and 7 bases from J, with 9 bases between. Time point reported: pre-sensitization, week 0. Treatment described: therapeutic diphenylcyclopropenone sensitization with weekly scalp DPC. Before extraction, the whole blood was not fractionated, and total RNA was taken from it. The sample consisted of whole blood, taken in connection with sensitization to the hapten diphenylcyclopropenone (DPC). This sequence originates from a woman in her twenties or thirties with alopecia areata. Some clones in this sample may be carry-over from other donors' samples. The chain couples TRBV27 to TRBJ1-1; the D is unclear. The CDR3 DNA reads as TGTGCCAGCAGTTTATCGGTCCGGGGTGAAGCTTTCTTT. Translating gives CASSLSVRGEAFF.